This T cell receptor beta chain emerged from a study of T cells in tuberculosis. General observations from the study: Shorter CDR3-alpha in active tuberculosis partly drove smaller distances.

The length of the CDR3 is 12 residues. CDR1 and CDR2 (germline): SGHTS, YDEGEE. V was shortened by 3 bases and J by 4 bases, with 7 bases between the two germline ends. Time point denoted: new active TB diagnosis, blood taken before or within 7 days of starting treatment. Using immunoSEQ multiplex PCR, the repertoire was profiled, and TCRdb retains in-frame clones only, with some absent. The repertoire has tens of thousands of clones, roughly nine tenths of them found once; the top ten carry approximately 6.8%. Turning to this clone: As yet, its antigen is unknown.

The TCR comes from an adult with tuberculosis. The chain has TRBV5-8 and TRBJ1-1, with a possible D match to TRBD1 (5 bases). Here the sequenced sample was PBMCs, taken at tuberculosis diagnosis. The CDR3 DNA sequence: TGTGCCAGCAGCTCAGGGATCACTGAAGCTTTCTTT. Its translation: CASSSGITEAFF.